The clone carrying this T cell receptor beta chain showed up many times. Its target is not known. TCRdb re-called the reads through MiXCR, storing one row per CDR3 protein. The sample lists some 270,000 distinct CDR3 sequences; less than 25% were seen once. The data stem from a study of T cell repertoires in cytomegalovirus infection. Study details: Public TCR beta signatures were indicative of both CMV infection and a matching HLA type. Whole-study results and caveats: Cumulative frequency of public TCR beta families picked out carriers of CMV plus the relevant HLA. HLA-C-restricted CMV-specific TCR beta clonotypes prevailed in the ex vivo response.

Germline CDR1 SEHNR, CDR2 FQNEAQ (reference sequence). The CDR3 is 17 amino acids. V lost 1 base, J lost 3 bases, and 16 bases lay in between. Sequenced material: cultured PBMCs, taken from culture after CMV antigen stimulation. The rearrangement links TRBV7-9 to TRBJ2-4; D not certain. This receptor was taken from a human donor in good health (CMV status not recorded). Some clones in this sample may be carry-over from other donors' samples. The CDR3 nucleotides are TGTGCCAGCAGCTTAGTAAGCCCACAGACGATCAAAAACATTCAGTACTTC. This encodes CASSLVSPQTIKNIQYF.